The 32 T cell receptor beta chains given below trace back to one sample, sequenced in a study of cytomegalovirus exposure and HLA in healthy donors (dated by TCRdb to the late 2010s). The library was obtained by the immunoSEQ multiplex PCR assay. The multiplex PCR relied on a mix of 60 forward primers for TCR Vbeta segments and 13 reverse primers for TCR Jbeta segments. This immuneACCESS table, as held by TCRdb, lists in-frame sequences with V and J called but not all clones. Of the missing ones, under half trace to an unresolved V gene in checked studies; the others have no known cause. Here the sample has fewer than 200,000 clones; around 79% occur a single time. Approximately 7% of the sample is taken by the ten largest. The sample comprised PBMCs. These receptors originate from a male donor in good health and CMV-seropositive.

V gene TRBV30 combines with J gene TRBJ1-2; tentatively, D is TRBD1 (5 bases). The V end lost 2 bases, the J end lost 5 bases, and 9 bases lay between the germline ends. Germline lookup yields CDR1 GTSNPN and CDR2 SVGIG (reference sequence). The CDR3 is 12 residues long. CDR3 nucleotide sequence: TGTGCCTGGAGTCGACAGACATATGGCTACACCTTC. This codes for CAWSRQTYGYTF.

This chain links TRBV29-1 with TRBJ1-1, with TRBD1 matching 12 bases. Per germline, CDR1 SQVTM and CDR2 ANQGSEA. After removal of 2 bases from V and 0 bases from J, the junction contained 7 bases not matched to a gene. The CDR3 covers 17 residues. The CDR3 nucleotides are TGCAGCGTTGAATTGGGACAGGGGGCTCACCTGAACACTGAAGCTTTCTTT. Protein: CSVELGQGAHLNTEAFF.

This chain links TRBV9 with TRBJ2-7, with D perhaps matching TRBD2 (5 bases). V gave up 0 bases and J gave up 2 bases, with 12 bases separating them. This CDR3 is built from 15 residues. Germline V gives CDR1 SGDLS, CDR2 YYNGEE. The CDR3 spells CASSVGRSPAYEQYF. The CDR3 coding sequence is TGTGCCAGCAGCGTAGGGAGGTCTCCCGCCTACGAGCAGTACTTC.

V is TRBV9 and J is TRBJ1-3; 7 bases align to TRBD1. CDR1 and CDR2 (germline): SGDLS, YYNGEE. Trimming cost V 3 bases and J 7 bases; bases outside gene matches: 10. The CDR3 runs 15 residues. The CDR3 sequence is CASSDEGASANTIYF. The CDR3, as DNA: TGTGCCAGCAGCGACGAGGGGGCCTCAGCGAACACCATATATTTT.

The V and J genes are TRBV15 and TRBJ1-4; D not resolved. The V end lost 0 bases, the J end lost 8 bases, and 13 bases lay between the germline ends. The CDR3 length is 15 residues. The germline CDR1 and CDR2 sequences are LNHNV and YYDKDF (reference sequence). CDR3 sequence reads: CATSRDSGINEKLFF. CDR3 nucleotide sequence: TGTGCCACCAGCAGAGATTCCGGGATTAACGAAAAACTGTTTTTT.

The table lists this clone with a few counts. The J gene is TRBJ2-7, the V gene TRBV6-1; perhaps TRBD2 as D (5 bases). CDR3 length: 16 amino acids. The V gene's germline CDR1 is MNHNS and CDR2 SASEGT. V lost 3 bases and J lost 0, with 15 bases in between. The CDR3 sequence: CASSEDGGTSSYEQYF. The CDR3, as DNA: TGTGCCAGCAGTGAGGATGGAGGAACGTCCTCCTACGAGCAGTACTTC.

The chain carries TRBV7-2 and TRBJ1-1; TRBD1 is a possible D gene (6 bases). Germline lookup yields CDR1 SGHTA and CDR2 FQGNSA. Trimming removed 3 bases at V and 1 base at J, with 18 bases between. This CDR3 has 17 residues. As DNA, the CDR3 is TGTGCCAGCAGCTTCCGCTGGCAGGGGACCTCGAACACTGAAGCTTTCTTT. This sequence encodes CASSFRWQGTSNTEAFF.

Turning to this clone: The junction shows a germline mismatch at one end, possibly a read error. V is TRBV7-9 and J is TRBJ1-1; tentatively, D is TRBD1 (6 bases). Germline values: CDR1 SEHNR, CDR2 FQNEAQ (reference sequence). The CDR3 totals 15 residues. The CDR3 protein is CSSSLHRNRATEAFF. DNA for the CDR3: TGTTCCAGCAGCCTCCACCGCAACAGGGCCACTGAAGCTTTCTTT.

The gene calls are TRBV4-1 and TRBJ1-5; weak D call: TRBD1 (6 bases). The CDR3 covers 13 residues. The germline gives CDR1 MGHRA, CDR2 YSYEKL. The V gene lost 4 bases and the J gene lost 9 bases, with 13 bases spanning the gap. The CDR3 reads CASSRLQGGPQHF. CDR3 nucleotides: TGCGCCAGCAGCCGGTTACAGGGTGGGCCCCAGCATTTT.

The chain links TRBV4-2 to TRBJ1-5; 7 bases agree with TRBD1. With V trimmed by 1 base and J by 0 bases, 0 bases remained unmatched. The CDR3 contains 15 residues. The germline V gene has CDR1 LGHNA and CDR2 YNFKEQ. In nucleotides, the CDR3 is TGTGCCAGCAGCCAAGGGGACAGTAGCAATCAGCCCCAGCATTTT. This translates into CASSQGDSSNQPQHF.

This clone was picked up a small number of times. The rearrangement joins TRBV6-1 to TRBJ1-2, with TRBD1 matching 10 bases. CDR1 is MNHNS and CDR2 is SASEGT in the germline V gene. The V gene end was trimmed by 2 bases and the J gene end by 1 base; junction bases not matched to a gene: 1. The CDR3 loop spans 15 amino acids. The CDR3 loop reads CASSEWTGGNYGYTF. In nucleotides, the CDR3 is TGTGCCAGCAGTGAATGGACAGGGGGTAACTATGGCTACACCTTC.

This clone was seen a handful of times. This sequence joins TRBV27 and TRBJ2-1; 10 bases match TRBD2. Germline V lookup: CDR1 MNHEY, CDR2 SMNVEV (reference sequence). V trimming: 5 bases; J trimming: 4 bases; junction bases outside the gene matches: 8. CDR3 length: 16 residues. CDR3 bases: TGTGCCAGCAGTCCCCTCCAGCGGGGGGGTTACAATGAGCAGTTCTTC. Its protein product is CASSPLQRGGYNEQFF.

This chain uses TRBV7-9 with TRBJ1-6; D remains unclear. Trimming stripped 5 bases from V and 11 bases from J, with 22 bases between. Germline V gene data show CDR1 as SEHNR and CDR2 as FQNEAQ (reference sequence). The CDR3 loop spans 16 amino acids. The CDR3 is CASSRREGPDKTPLHF. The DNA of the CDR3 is TGTGCCAGCAGCCGCCGGGAGGGCCCTGACAAGACACCCCTCCACTTT.

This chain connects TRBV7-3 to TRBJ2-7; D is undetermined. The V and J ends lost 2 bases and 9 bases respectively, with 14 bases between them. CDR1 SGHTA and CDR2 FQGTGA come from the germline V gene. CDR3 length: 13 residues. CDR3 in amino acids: CASSLSPSSGQYF. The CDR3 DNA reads TGTGCCAGCAGCTTATCTCCGTCGAGTGGGCAGTACTTC.

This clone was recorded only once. DNA for the CDR3: TGTGCCAGCAGGGGGGCGCGAAGCAATCAGCCCCAGCATTTT. Amino acid sequence: CASRGARSNQPQHF. This chain connects TRBV11-1 to TRBJ1-5; maybe TRBD1 (6 bases). In germline, CDR1 is SGHAT, CDR2 FQDESV (reference sequence). Trimming removed 6 bases at V and 1 base at J, with 10 bases between. The CDR3 is 14 residues long.

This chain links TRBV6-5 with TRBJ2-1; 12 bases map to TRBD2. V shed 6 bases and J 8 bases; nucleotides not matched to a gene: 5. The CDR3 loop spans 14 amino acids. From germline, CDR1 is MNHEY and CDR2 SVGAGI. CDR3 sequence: CASRSSGGAHEQFF. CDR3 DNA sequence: TGTGCCAGCAGATCTAGCGGGGGGGCCCATGAGCAGTTCTTC.

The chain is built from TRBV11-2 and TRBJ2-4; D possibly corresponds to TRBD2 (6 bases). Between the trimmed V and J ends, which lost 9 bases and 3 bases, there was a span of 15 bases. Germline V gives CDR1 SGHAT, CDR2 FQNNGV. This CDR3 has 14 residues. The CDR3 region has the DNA TGTGCCAGGGGAATGACTAGACGCAAAAACATTCAGTACTTC. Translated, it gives CARGMTRRKNIQYF.

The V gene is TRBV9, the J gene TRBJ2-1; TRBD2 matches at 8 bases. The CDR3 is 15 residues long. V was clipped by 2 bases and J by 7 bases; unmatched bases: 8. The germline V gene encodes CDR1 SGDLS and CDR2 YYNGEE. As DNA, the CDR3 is TGTGCCAGCAGCGTGCTAACGGGGGGGCGGAATGAGCAGTTCTTC. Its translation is CASSVLTGGRNEQFF.

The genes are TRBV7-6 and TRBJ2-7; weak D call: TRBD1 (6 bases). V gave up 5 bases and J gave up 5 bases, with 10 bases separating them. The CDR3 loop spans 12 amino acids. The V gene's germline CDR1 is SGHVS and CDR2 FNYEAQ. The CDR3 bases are TGTGCCAGCAGCCGCCGACAGGACGAGCAGTACTTC. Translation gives CASSRRQDEQYF.

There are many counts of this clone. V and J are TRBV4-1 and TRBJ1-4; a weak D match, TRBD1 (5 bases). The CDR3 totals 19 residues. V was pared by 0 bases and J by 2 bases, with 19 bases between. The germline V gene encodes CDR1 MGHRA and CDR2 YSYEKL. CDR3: CASSQDSWSGPSTNEKLFF. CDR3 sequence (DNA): TGCGCCAGCAGCCAAGATTCTTGGTCAGGGCCGTCGACTAATGAAAAACTGTTTTTT.

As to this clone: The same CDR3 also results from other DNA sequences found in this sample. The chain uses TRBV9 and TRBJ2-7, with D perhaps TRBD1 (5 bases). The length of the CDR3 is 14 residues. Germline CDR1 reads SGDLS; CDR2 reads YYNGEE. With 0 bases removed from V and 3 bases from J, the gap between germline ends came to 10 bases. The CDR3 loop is CASSVGDRSYEQYF. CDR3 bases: TGTGCCAGCAGCGTAGGAGACAGAAGCTACGAGCAGTACTTC.

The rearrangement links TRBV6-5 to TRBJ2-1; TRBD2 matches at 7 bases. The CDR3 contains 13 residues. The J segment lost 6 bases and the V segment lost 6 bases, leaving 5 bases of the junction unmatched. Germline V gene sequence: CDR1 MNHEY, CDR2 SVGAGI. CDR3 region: CASSPGGLNEQFF. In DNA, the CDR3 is TGTGCCAGCAGCCCGGGGGGTCTCAATGAGCAGTTCTTC.

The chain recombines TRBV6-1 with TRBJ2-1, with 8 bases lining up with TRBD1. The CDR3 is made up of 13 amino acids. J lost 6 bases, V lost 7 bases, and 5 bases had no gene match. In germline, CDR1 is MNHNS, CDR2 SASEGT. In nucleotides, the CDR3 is TGTGCCAGCACTAGAACAGGGGGCAATGAGCAGTTCTTC. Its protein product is CASTRTGGNEQFF.

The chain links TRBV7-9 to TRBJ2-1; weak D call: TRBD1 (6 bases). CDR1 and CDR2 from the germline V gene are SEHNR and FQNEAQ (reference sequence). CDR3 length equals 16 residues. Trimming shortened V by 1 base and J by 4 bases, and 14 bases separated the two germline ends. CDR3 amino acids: CASSLEGGSTYNEQFF. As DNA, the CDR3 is TGTGCCAGCAGCTTAGAAGGGGGATCAACTTACAATGAGCAGTTCTTC.

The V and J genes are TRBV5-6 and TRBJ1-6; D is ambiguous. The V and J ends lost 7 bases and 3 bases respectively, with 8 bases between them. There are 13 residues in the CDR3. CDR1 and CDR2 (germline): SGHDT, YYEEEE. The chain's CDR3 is CASHRVYNSPLHF. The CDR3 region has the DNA TGTGCCAGCCACAGAGTCTATAATTCACCCCTCCACTTT.

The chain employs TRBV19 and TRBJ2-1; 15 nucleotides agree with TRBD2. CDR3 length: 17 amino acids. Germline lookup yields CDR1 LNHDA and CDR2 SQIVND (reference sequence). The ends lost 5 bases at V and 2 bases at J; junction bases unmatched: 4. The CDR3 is CASSLGTSGGPYNEQFF. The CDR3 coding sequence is TGTGCCAGTAGTCTAGGGACTAGCGGGGGGCCCTACAATGAGCAGTTCTTC.

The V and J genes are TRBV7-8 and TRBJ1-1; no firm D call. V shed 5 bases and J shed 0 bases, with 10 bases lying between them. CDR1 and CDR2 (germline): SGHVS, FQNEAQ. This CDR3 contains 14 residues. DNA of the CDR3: TGTGCCAGCAGCAACGCGAGGATGAACACTGAAGCTTTCTTT. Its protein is CASSNARMNTEAFF.

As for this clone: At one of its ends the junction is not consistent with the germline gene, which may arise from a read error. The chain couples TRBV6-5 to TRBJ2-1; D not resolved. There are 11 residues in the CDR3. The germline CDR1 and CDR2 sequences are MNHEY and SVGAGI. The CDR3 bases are TGTGCCGGCAGTTATATAAATGAGCAGTTCTTC. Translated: CAGSYINEQFF.

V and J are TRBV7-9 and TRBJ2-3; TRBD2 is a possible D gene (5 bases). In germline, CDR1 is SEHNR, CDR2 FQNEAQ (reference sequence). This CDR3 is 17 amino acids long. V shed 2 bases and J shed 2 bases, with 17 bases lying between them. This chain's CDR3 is CASSLSLAPTSTDTQYF. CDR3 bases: TGTGCCAGCAGCTTATCTCTAGCCCCTACATCCACAGATACGCAGTATTTT.

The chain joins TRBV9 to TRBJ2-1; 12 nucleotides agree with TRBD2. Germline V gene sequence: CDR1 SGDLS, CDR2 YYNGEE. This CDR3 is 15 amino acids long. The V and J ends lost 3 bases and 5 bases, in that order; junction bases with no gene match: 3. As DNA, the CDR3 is TGTGCCAGCAGCGGTGCTAGCGGGGGGGACAATGAGCAGTTCTTC. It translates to CASSGASGGDNEQFF.

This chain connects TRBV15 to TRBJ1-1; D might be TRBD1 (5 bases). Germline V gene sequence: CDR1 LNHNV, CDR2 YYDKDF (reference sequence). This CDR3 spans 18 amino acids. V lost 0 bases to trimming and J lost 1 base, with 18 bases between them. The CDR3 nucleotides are TGTGCCACCAGCAGAGATAAGGGGTGGTTAGTTCCGAACACTGAAGCTTTCTTT. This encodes CATSRDKGWLVPNTEAFF.

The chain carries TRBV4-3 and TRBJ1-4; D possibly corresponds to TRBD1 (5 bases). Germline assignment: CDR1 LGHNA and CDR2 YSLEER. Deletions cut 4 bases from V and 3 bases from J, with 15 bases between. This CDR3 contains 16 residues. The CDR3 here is CASSRMEGAPNEKLFF. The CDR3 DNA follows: TGCGCCAGCAGCCGGATGGAAGGGGCCCCTAATGAAAAACTGTTTTTT.